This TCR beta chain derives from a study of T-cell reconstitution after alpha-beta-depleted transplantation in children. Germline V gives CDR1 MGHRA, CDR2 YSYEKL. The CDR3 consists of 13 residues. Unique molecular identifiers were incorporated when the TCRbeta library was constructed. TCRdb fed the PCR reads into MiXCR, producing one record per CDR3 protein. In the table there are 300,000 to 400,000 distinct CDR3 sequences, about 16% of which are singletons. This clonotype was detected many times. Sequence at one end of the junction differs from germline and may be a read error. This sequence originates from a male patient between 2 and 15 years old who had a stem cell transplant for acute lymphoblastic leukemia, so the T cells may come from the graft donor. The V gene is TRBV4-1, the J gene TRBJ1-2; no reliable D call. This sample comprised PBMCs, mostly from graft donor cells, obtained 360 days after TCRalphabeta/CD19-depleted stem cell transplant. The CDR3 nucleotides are TGCGCCAGCAGCCAAGACGGAGGATTCCACCCCAACTTC. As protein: CASSQDGGFHPNF.